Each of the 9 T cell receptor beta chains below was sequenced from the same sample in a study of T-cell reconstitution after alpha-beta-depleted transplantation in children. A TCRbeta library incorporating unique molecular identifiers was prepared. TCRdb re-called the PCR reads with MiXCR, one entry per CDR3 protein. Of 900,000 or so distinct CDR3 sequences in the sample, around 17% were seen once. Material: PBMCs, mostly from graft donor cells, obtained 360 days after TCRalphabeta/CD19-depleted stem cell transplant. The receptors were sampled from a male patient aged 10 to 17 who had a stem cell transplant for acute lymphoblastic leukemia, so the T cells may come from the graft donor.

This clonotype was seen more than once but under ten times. This CDR3 reads CASSYGGRAVSYEQYF. Here the CDR3 DNA reads TGTGCCAGCAGTTACGGCGGGAGGGCCGTATCCTACGAGCAGTACTTC. The V call is TRBV6-7, the J call TRBJ2-7; 9 nucleotides line up with TRBD2. TRBV6-7 is designated an ORF whose function remains uncertain. The junction had 6 bases not matched to a gene; V was cut back by 2 bases and J by 1 base. This CDR3 spans 16 amino acids.

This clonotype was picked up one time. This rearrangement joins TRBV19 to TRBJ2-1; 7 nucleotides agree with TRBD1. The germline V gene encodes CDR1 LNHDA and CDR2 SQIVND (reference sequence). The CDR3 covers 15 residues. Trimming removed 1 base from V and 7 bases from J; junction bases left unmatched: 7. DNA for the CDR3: TGTGCCAGTAGTATAGCCCGGACAGGACGTAATGAGCAGTTCTTC. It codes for CASSIARTGRNEQFF.

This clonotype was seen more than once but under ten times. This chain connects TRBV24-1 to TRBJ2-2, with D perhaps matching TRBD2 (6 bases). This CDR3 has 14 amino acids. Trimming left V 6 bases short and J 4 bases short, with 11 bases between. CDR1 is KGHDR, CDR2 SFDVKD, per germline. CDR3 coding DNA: TGTGCCACCAGTTGGGAGGCGGGCACCGGGGAGCTGTTTTTT. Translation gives CATSWEAGTGELFF.

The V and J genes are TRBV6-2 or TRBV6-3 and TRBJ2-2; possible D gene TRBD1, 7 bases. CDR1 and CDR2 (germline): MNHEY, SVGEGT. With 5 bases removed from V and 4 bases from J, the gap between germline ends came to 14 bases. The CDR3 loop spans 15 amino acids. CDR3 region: CASSVTGRPTGELFF. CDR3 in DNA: TGTGCCAGCAGTGTGACAGGGAGGCCCACCGGGGAGCTGTTTTTT.

The DNA of the CDR3 is TGTGCCGCCGCCGGACTAGCGGAAGTCTACGAGCAGTACTTC. Its protein is CAAAGLAEVYEQYF. J is TRBJ2-7 and V is TRBV10-3; 10 nucleotides line up with TRBD2. Germline lookup yields CDR1 ENHRY and CDR2 SYGVKD. Unmatched junction bases numbered 10, after V lost 11 bases and J lost 3 bases. The CDR3 extends over 14 amino acids.

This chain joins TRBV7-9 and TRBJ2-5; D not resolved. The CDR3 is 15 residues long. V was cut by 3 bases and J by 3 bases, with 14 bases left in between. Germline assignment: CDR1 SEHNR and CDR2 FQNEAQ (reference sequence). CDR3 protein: CASSFFEWVEETQYF. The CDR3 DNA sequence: TGTGCCAGCAGCTTCTTTGAGTGGGTAGAAGAGACCCAGTACTTC.

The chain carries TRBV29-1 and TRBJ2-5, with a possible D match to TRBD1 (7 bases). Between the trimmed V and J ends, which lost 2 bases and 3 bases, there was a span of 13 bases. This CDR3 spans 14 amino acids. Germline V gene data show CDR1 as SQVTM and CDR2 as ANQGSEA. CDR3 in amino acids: CSVESGGGEETQYF. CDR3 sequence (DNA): TGCAGCGTTGAATCCGGAGGGGGCGAAGAGACCCAGTACTTC.

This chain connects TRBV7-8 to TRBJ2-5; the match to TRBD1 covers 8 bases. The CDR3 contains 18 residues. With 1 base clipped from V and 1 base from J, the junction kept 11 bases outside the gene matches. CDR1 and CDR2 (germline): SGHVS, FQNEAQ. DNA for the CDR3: TGTGCCAGCAGCTTAGAAAGCCACCCGACAGGGGCCCAAGAGACCCAGTACTTC. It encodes CASSLESHPTGAQETQYF.

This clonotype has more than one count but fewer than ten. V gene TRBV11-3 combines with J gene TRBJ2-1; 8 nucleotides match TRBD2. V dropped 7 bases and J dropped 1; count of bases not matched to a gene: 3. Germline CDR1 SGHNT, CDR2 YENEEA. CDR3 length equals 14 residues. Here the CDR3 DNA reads TGTGCCAGCAACGGGAGGGAATCCTACAATGAGCAGTTCTTC. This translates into CASNGRESYNEQFF.